A selection of T cell receptor beta chains follows, all from one sample in a study of blood T cells in healthy people across ages. One entry per CDR3 protein, called by TCRdb with MiXCR from the 5' RACE reads. The sample consists of 600,000 to 1,000,000 distinct CDR3 sequences, 58% of them appearing once. Sequenced material: blood. The receptors derive from a man aged 25 to 40 in good health. CDR3s leave out the opening cysteine and the closing phenylalanine or tryptophan. The order of the fields is V gene, J gene, clone size, CDR3 protein. Size values are once, few and many counts, or a class for expanded clones, and some rows have none.

TRBV7-2	TRBJ1-6	NA	ASSLVRRDWSPLH
TRBV3-1	TRBJ2-4	NA	ASSLAGASGSGIQY
TRBV20-1	TRBJ2-3	few	SAKTAGTDTQY
TRBV5-1	TRBJ2-5	NA	ASRTIPAGQETQY
TRBV7-9	TRBJ2-1	NA	ASSLAETTNNEQF
TRBV24-1	TRBJ2-3	NA	ATSDPRRRTDTQY
TRBV20-1	TRBJ2-7	NA	SPAEDLGMDTYEQY
TRBV20-1	TRBJ2-1	NA	SARVVGLNEQF
TRBV6-5	TRBJ2-7	NA	ASSSWGPAEQY
TRBV5-1	TRBJ2-5	few	ASSFGQEEETQY
TRBV13	TRBJ2-7	NA	ASSFGTGGAYEQY
TRBV10-3	TRBJ2-7	many	AISETPRSSYEQY
TRBV3-1	TRBJ2-4	NA	ASSHAQGAEVQY
TRBV20-1	TRBJ2-7	few	SANAGATLGEQY
TRBV6-5	TRBJ2-7	NA	ASGGGGQGSYEQY
TRBV4-3	NA	NA	ASSQGGEVGEQY
TRBV7-9	TRBJ2-7	NA	ASSVMGTGAYEQY
TRBV6-2/TRBV6-3	TRBJ1-1	NA	ASSYGPWGKAF
TRBV6-6	TRBJ2-5	NA	ASGRTASTGQY
TRBV7-9	TRBJ1-2	NA	ASRDDYGYT
TRBV6-5	TRBJ2-7	NA	ASSYRGEEQY
TRBV28	TRBJ2-7	NA	ASRTGGYYEQY
TRBV20-1	TRBJ2-1	NA	SVGTDDNEQF
TRBV7-2	TRBJ2-5	NA	ASSSRGGSISGRRETQY
TRBV18	TRBJ2-1	NA	ASSPNGDRLYNEQF